This is a list of T cell receptor beta chains from one sample in a study of cytomegalovirus exposure and HLA in healthy donors. The data were produced by immunoSEQ multiplex PCR, yet TCRdb's version contains in-frame clones alone and is incomplete. The sample includes over 150,000 clones, around four fifths of them seen just once. Sequencing input: PBMCs. All receptors derive from a woman younger than 30 in good health and CMV-seronegative. The CDR3 runs from the conserved cysteine through the conserved F or W. Fields, in order: CDR3 DNA, CDR3 protein, clone size, J gene, V gene, D gene. A D gene is named only where the DNA matches it firmly. Clone size is shown for a subset of rows, as once, few, many or a class of expanded clone.

CDR3 DNA: TGTGCCATCAGTGAGCCCAGTGCTAGCGGGAGTGGCTCCTACAATGAGCAGTTCTTC
CDR3 protein: CAISEPSASGSGSYNEQFF
clone size: -
J gene: TRBJ2-1
V gene: TRBV10-3
D gene: TRBD2

CDR3 DNA: TGTGCCAGCAGCTTACCTTTTTGGCGGGCGGGAAAAGAGACCCAGTACTTC
CDR3 protein: CASSLPFWRAGKETQYF
clone size: -
J gene: TRBJ2-5
V gene: TRBV7-2
D gene: -

CDR3 DNA: TGTGCCTTGAAGCCGGGGGCTGGAAACACCATATATTTT
CDR3 protein: CALKPGAGNTIYF
clone size: -
J gene: TRBJ1-3
V gene: TRBV30
D gene: -

CDR3 DNA: TGTGCCAGCAGTACCGACAGGGTAACTAAAAAACTGTTTTTT
CDR3 protein: CASSTDRVTKKLFF
clone size: few
J gene: TRBJ1-4
V gene: TRBV6-1
D gene: TRBD1

CDR3 DNA: TGCGCCAGCAGCCAAGATATGAGAAATAATCAGCCCCAGCATTTT
CDR3 protein: CASSQDMRNNQPQHF
clone size: -
J gene: TRBJ1-5
V gene: TRBV4-1
D gene: -

CDR3 DNA: TGTGCCAGCAGCTGGGACAGCATTGAAGCTTTCTTT
CDR3 protein: CASSWDSIEAFF
clone size: -
J gene: TRBJ1-1
V gene: TRBV7-9
D gene: TRBD1

CDR3 DNA: TGTGCCAGTTCCGGGACTATCAATGAGCAGTTCTTC
CDR3 protein: CASSGTINEQFF
clone size: -
J gene: TRBJ2-1
V gene: TRBV10-3
D gene: TRBD2

CDR3 DNA: TGTGCCAGCAGTGTCTCGGGGGGCAGGACTGAAAAACTGTTTTTT
CDR3 protein: CASSVSGGRTEKLFF
clone size: -
J gene: TRBJ1-4
V gene: TRBV2
D gene: -

CDR3 DNA: TGTGCCAGCAGCCCGGGAAGGTTCGGTGAGCAGTTCTTC
CDR3 protein: CASSPGRFGEQFF
clone size: -
J gene: TRBJ2-1
V gene: TRBV11-3
D gene: -

CDR3 DNA: TGTGCCAGCAGCCTAGAGGGGACAGCAGTAGACTATGGCTACACCTTC
CDR3 protein: CASSLEGTAVDYGYTF
clone size: -
J gene: TRBJ1-2
V gene: TRBV14
D gene: TRBD1

CDR3 DNA: TGTGCCAGTAGTACACAGGGTAGGACTGAAGCTTTCTTT
CDR3 protein: CASSTQGRTEAFF
clone size: -
J gene: TRBJ1-1
V gene: TRBV19
D gene: -

CDR3 DNA: TGTGCCAGCAGTGAGGGGGACAGGGTCTCGGTCGAGCAGTACTTC
CDR3 protein: CASSEGDRVSVEQYF
clone size: -
J gene: TRBJ2-7
V gene: TRBV6-4
D gene: TRBD1

CDR3 DNA: TGTGCCTGGAGTGTCGGCAGGGGATACGAGCAGTACTTC
CDR3 protein: CAWSVGRGYEQYF
clone size: -
J gene: TRBJ2-7
V gene: TRBV30
D gene: -

CDR3 DNA: TGTGCCAGCAGCCGGGGCACAGATACGCAGTATTTT
CDR3 protein: CASSRGTDTQYF
clone size: -
J gene: TRBJ2-3
V gene: TRBV5-4
D gene: -

CDR3 DNA: TGTGCCAGCAGCCTGACAGGGGGCTTTGGGGAGCAGTACTTC
CDR3 protein: CASSLTGGFGEQYF
clone size: few
J gene: TRBJ2-7
V gene: TRBV11-2
D gene: TRBD1

CDR3 DNA: TGTGCCAGCAAGGAGCGGGCTATGGGGGGTACGCAGTATTTT
CDR3 protein: CASKERAMGGTQYF
clone size: -
J gene: TRBJ2-3
V gene: TRBV28
D gene: -

CDR3 DNA: TGTGCCATCAGTGAGAAGGGACTAGCGGGAGATGAGCAGTTCTTC
CDR3 protein: CAISEKGLAGDEQFF
clone size: -
J gene: TRBJ2-1
V gene: TRBV10-3
D gene: TRBD2

CDR3 DNA: TGTGCCAGCAGCTTTTGGACAGGGGCCAATCAGCCCCAGCATTTT
CDR3 protein: CASSFWTGANQPQHF
clone size: -
J gene: TRBJ1-5
V gene: TRBV5-8
D gene: TRBD1

CDR3 DNA: TGCAGCGTGTGGACAGGATCTCTCTATGGCTACACCTTC
CDR3 protein: CSVWTGSLYGYTF
clone size: -
J gene: TRBJ1-2
V gene: TRBV29-1
D gene: TRBD1

CDR3 DNA: TGTGCCAGCAGCTTGGCGGCAGGGACGAACACCGGGGAGCTGTTTTTT
CDR3 protein: CASSLAAGTNTGELFF
clone size: few
J gene: TRBJ2-2
V gene: TRBV5-4
D gene: -

CDR3 DNA: TGTGCCAGCTCCTCCATACTCAGCAGCGCTTTGCGCAATCAGCCCCAGCATTTT
CDR3 protein: CASSSILSSALRNQPQHF
clone size: -
J gene: TRBJ1-5
V gene: TRBV19
D gene: -

CDR3 DNA: TGCGCCAGCAGTTCCCCGGGGTCGAGCTACGAGCAGTACTTC
CDR3 protein: CASSSPGSSYEQYF
clone size: few
J gene: TRBJ2-7
V gene: TRBV5-1
D gene: -

CDR3 DNA: TGTGCCAGCTCACCATTTAGCGGGGGCCCCTACAATGAGCAGTTCTTC
CDR3 protein: CASSPFSGGPYNEQFF
clone size: -
J gene: TRBJ2-1
V gene: TRBV18
D gene: TRBD2

CDR3 DNA: TGTGCCAGTAGTATCCCCCCCTACGAGGTGAACACTGAAGCTTTCTTT
CDR3 protein: CASSIPPYEVNTEAFF
clone size: few
J gene: TRBJ1-1
V gene: TRBV19
D gene: -

CDR3 DNA: TGTGCCAGCAGTTCCGGACTAGCGGGCACAGATACGCAGTATTTT
CDR3 protein: CASSSGLAGTDTQYF
clone size: few
J gene: TRBJ2-3
V gene: TRBV2
D gene: TRBD2

CDR3 DNA: TGTGCCAGTAGTCCAGTCAGGGGTAGTGAAGCTTTCTTT
CDR3 protein: CASSPVRGSEAFF
clone size: -
J gene: TRBJ1-1
V gene: TRBV19
D gene: -

CDR3 DNA: TGTGCCAGCAGGCACTCCGGGACTACCTACGAGCAGTACTTC
CDR3 protein: CASRHSGTTYEQYF
clone size: few
J gene: TRBJ2-7
V gene: TRBV6-1
D gene: TRBD2

CDR3 DNA: TGTGCCAGCAGCTTAGCCGCCGGGTCTAGCACAGATACGCAGTATTTT
CDR3 protein: CASSLAAGSSTDTQYF
clone size: -
J gene: TRBJ2-3
V gene: TRBV11-3
D gene: -

CDR3 DNA: TGTGCCAGCTCACGACAGCCCCCATTCACTTTTTTCGATGAGCAGTTCTTC
CDR3 protein: CASSRQPPFTFFDEQFF
clone size: -
J gene: TRBJ2-1
V gene: TRBV18
D gene: -

CDR3 DNA: TGTGCCAGCAGGGAACTAGCGGATAGTTCCTACGAGCAGTACTTC
CDR3 protein: CASRELADSSYEQYF
clone size: -
J gene: TRBJ2-7
V gene: TRBV6-5
D gene: TRBD2

CDR3 DNA: TGTGCCAGTAGTAGTCGACAGGGAACGGCAACTAATGAAAAACTGTTTTTT
CDR3 protein: CASSSRQGTATNEKLFF
clone size: -
J gene: TRBJ1-4
V gene: TRBV19
D gene: TRBD1

CDR3 DNA: TGTGCCAGCAGCCCCCACACCGTACTAGCTTTCCACGAGCAGTACTTC
CDR3 protein: CASSPHTVLAFHEQYF
clone size: -
J gene: TRBJ2-7
V gene: TRBV7-2
D gene: -

CDR3 DNA: TGTGCCAGCAGCTTAGATACAGCGGGGGGCTTCTACGAGCAGTACTTC
CDR3 protein: CASSLDTAGGFYEQYF
clone size: -
J gene: TRBJ2-7
V gene: TRBV11-2
D gene: TRBD2

CDR3 DNA: TGTGCCAGCAGTTCGGGTGCGGTTGGCTACACCTTC
CDR3 protein: CASSSGAVGYTF
clone size: -
J gene: TRBJ1-2
V gene: TRBV6-6
D gene: -

CDR3 DNA: TGTGCTAGCAGCTTAGGGCATGACAGTTTCTCTGGGGCCAACGTCCTGACTTTC
CDR3 protein: CASSLGHDSFSGANVLTF
clone size: -
J gene: TRBJ2-6
V gene: TRBV7-7
D gene: -

CDR3 DNA: TGCGCCAGCAGCCGGTTACCACAGGGGAGCATAGATGCCGGGGAGCTGTTTTTT
CDR3 protein: CASSRLPQGSIDAGELFF
clone size: -
J gene: TRBJ2-2
V gene: TRBV5-1
D gene: TRBD1

CDR3 DNA: TGTGCCAACTCACAGGGGACAGATACGCAGTATTTT
CDR3 protein: CANSQGTDTQYF
clone size: -
J gene: TRBJ2-3
V gene: TRBV28
D gene: TRBD1

CDR3 DNA: TGTGCCAGCAGCGAGCGACAGGTTCTCTACTTTTCTAGCACAGATACGCAGTATTTT
CDR3 protein: CASSERQVLYFSSTDTQYF
clone size: -
J gene: TRBJ2-3
V gene: TRBV11-2
D gene: -

CDR3 DNA: TGTGCCAGCAGCTTAGTACAGGGGTTCCCTTACGAGCAGTACTTC
CDR3 protein: CASSLVQGFPYEQYF
clone size: -
J gene: TRBJ2-7
V gene: TRBV7-9
D gene: TRBD1

CDR3 DNA: TGTGCCAGCAGCCAAAGGCCGACAGGGTTAAATGAAAAACTGTTTTTT
CDR3 protein: CASSQRPTGLNEKLFF
clone size: -
J gene: TRBJ1-4
V gene: TRBV14
D gene: TRBD1

CDR3 DNA: TGCAGCGTTGACAGTTCGCATTTTGGCTACACCTTC
CDR3 protein: CSVDSSHFGYTF
clone size: -
J gene: TRBJ1-2
V gene: TRBV29-1
D gene: -

CDR3 DNA: TGTGCCAGCAGCTTAGGGGGGCGAGTGTCAGATACGCAGTATTTT
CDR3 protein: CASSLGGRVSDTQYF
clone size: -
J gene: TRBJ2-3
V gene: TRBV7-8
D gene: -

CDR3 DNA: TGTGCCAGCAGCCGAACCTCGACAGAAGAGACCCAGTACTTC
CDR3 protein: CASSRTSTEETQYF
clone size: -
J gene: TRBJ2-5
V gene: TRBV7-8
D gene: -

CDR3 DNA: TGTGCCAGCAATCAGATAGACAGTGACTATGGCTACACCTTC
CDR3 protein: CASNQIDSDYGYTF
clone size: -
J gene: TRBJ1-2
V gene: TRBV5-4
D gene: -